What follows are 23 T cell receptor beta chains derived from one specimen sequenced in a study of T cell responses to AZD1222 COVID-19 vaccine (dated by TCRdb to the early 2020s). The library was generated by the immunoSEQ multiplex PCR assay. The table was pulled from immuneACCESS by TCRdb, which kept in-frame rearrangements only. Such tables lose some clones; where checked, under half of the loss comes from unresolved V genes, and the rest has no known cause. Within this sample are some 120,000 clones, with approximately 85% of them counted one time only. The leading ten clones occupy approximately 6.2% of the sample. In the paper's terms, the time point label means: baseline before first vaccination. Material: peripheral blood, obtained on day 0 of AZD1222 vaccination. The receptors stem from an adult in good health.

The chain carries TRBV10-3 and TRBJ1-5, with D possibly matching TRBD1 (5 bases). With 5 bases removed from V and 6 bases from J, the gap between germline ends came to 14 bases. The CDR3 has 14 residues. The V gene's germline CDR1 is ENHRY and CDR2 SYGVKD. This CDR3 reads CAISLGEMGQPQHF. The CDR3, as DNA: TGTGCCATCAGTCTAGGGGAAATGGGTCAGCCCCAGCATTTT.

The V and J genes are TRBV5-1 and TRBJ2-1; 9 nucleotides agree with TRBD1. The germline V gene encodes CDR1 SGHRS and CDR2 YFSETQ. This CDR3 spans 15 amino acids. J was trimmed by 8 bases and V by 4 bases; bases with no gene match: 10. CDR3 loop: CASSVPTGGVDEQFF. CDR3 nucleotides: TGCGCCAGCAGCGTTCCGACAGGGGGAGTCGATGAGCAGTTCTTC. Looking up the rest from reference TRBV5-1 and TRBJ2-1 gives the full variable domain: KAGVTQTPRYLIKTRGQQVTLSCSPISGHRSVSWYQQTPGQGLQFLFEYFSETQRNKGNFPGRFSGRQFSNSRSEMNVSTLELGDSALYLCASSVPTGGVDEQFFGPGTRLTVL.

J is TRBJ2-3 and V is TRBV4-1; D assignment may be TRBD1 or TRBD2 (5 bases each). V was pared by 1 base and J by 6 bases, with 5 bases between. CDR3 length: 12 residues. Germline V gene sequence: CDR1 MGHRA, CDR2 YSYEKL. The CDR3 protein is CASSQGGDTQYF. The CDR3 region has the DNA TGCGCCAGCAGCCAAGGGGGGGATACGCAGTATTTT.

The chain links TRBV7-2 to TRBJ1-6; weak D call: TRBD1 (6 bases). Trimming left V 1 base short and J 6 bases short, with 16 bases between. CDR1 and CDR2 (germline): SGHTA, FQGNSA. The CDR3 loop spans 17 amino acids. For the CDR3, the DNA is TGTGCCAGCAGCTTAGACAGGGCTAGGGTTGGTAATTCACCCCTCCACTTT. Its protein product is CASSLDRARVGNSPLHF.

This clone was recorded a few times. This chain links TRBV2 with TRBJ2-1, with 12 bases lining up with TRBD2. The CDR3 totals 16 residues. With 6 bases clipped from V and 4 bases from J, the junction kept 7 bases outside the gene matches. The germline V gene has CDR1 SNHLY and CDR2 FYNNEI. This CDR3 is CASSLQTSGGYNEQFF. The CDR3, as DNA: TGTGCCAGCAGCCTCCAGACTAGCGGGGGATACAATGAGCAGTTCTTC.

The genes are TRBV7-8 and TRBJ1-2; D uncertain. Germline values: CDR1 SGHVS, CDR2 FQNEAQ. V dropped 5 bases and J dropped 4 bases, with 8 bases sitting between them. The CDR3 has 12 residues. CDR3 protein: CASSQKSYGYTF. The DNA of the CDR3 is TGTGCCAGCAGCCAGAAGAGCTATGGCTACACCTTC.

This chain links TRBV19 with TRBJ2-7; TRBD1 matches at 8 bases. This CDR3 is built from 14 residues. Losses at the gene ends were 3 bases for V and 4 bases for J; bases not matched to a gene: 5. Germline lookup yields CDR1 LNHDA and CDR2 SQIVND (reference sequence). The CDR3 loop is CASSIVDRGYEQYF. CDR3 DNA: TGTGCCAGTAGTATCGTTGACAGGGGATACGAGCAGTACTTC.

The chain's CDR3 is CASARADTQYF. In DNA form, the CDR3 reads TGTGCCAGCGCAAGAGCAGATACGCAGTATTTT. The chain joins TRBV28 to TRBJ2-3; D is uncertain. CDR1 MDHEN and CDR2 SYDVKM come from the germline V gene. V gave up 8 bases and J gave up 4 bases, with 7 bases separating them. The CDR3 is 11 amino acids.

There are a few counts of this clone. Other DNA sequences in this specimen translate into the identical CDR3. V gene TRBV2 combines with J gene TRBJ2-1; D is unresolved. Trimming shortened V by 1 base and J by 4 bases, and 5 bases separated the two germline ends. The V gene's germline CDR1 is SNHLY and CDR2 FYNNEI. The CDR3 sequence is 13 residues long. This CDR3 is CASSEGTYNEQFF. Written as DNA, the CDR3 is TGTGCCAGCAGTGAAGGCACATACAATGAGCAGTTCTTC.

The rearrangement joins TRBV19 to TRBJ2-1; D not certain. Germline V lookup: CDR1 LNHDA, CDR2 SQIVND (reference sequence). The CDR3 contains 12 residues. Trimming stripped 8 bases from V and 8 bases from J, with 13 bases between. This CDR3 reads CASRALSDEQFF. DNA for the CDR3: TGTGCCAGTCGGGCCTTATCCGATGAGCAGTTCTTC.

The chain has TRBV20-1 and TRBJ2-7, with 11 bases matching TRBD2. In germline, CDR1 is DFQATT, CDR2 SNEGSKA (reference sequence). After removal of 3 bases from V and 2 bases from J, the junction contained 6 bases not matched to a gene. The CDR3 covers 15 residues. CDR3 sequence: CSASGSGGVAYEQYF. The CDR3 DNA is TGCAGTGCTAGTGGTAGCGGGGGGGTCGCCTACGAGCAGTACTTC.

The V gene is TRBV7-8, the J gene TRBJ2-7, with TRBD1 matching 12 bases. The trim removed 1 base at V and 5 bases at J, leaving 9 bases unmatched. The CDR3 runs to 17 residues. Per the germline V gene, CDR1 is SGHVS and CDR2 is FQNEAQ. The chain's CDR3 is CASSLDAPGQGAHEQYF. In DNA, the CDR3 is TGTGCCAGCAGCTTAGATGCCCCGGGACAGGGGGCCCACGAGCAGTACTTC.

The rearrangement links TRBV3-1 (or the pseudogene TRBV3-2) to TRBJ2-7; TRBD1 is a possible D gene (7 bases). In germline, CDR1 is LGHDT, CDR2 YNNKEL (reference sequence). This CDR3 has 14 residues. Deletions cut 0 bases from V and 7 bases from J, with 13 bases between. The CDR3 coding sequence is TGTGCCAGCAGCCAAGATCTCCCAGGGGGGGAGCAGTACTTC. The encoded protein is CASSQDLPGGEQYF.

The gene calls are TRBV18 and TRBJ2-5; D unclear. The V and J ends lost 0 bases and 0 bases respectively, with 5 bases between them. The CDR3 is 14 amino acids. CDR1 and CDR2 (germline): KGHSH, LQKENI. CDR3 amino acids: CASSPPKHQETQYF. For the CDR3, the DNA is TGTGCCAGCTCACCACCAAAACACCAAGAGACCCAGTACTTC. The entire variable domain, with the rest obtained from reference TRBV18 and TRBJ2-5, is as follows: NAGVMQNPRHLVRRRGQEARLRCSPMKGHSHVYWYRQLPEEGLKFMVYLQKENIIDESGMPKERFSAEFPKEGPSILRIQQVVRGDSAAYFCASSPPKHQETQYFGPGTRLLVL.

The rearrangement links TRBV7-8 to TRBJ1-1; no definite D call. Germline V gene lookup returns CDR1 SGHVS and CDR2 FQNEAQ. V was clipped by 5 bases and J by 1 base, with 8 bases between them. There are 13 residues in the CDR3. This chain's CDR3 is CASSVIENTEAFF. Written as DNA, the CDR3 is TGTGCCAGCAGCGTCATTGAGAACACTGAAGCTTTCTTT.

The J gene is TRBJ1-3, the V gene TRBV2, with D maybe TRBD1 (6 bases). With 8 bases removed from V and 0 bases from J, the gap between germline ends came to 29 bases. In germline, CDR1 is SNHLY, CDR2 FYNNEI. The length of the CDR3 is 20 residues. CDR3 DNA: TGTGCCAGCGCCCAAGCGGAGGACAGTCCCACGCACCACTCTGGAAACACCATATATTTT. Amino acid sequence: CASAQAEDSPTHHSGNTIYF.

This clone was seen just once. The chain carries TRBV11-3 and TRBJ2-3, with 16 bases matching TRBD2. CDR3 length: 17 residues. Germline values: CDR1 SGHNT, CDR2 YENEEA. The trim removed 3 bases at V and 2 bases at J, leaving 2 bases unmatched. The CDR3: CASSLGLAGGYTDTQYF. CDR3 nucleotide sequence: TGTGCCAGCAGCTTGGGACTAGCGGGGGGGTACACAGATACGCAGTATTTT.

This chain joins TRBV3-1 (or the pseudogene TRBV3-2) and TRBJ1-1; maybe TRBD1 (5 bases). Germline loops: CDR1 LGHDT, CDR2 YNNKEL (reference sequence). Trimming pared 1 base from V and 5 bases from J, leaving 14 bases between. CDR3 length: 15 amino acids. The CDR3 nucleotides read TGTGCCAGCAGCCAAGTTCTGGGGCCAGGGACTGAAGCTTTCTTT. The encoded protein is CASSQVLGPGTEAFF.

V is TRBV28 and J is TRBJ1-5; D gene ambiguous. Germline loops: CDR1 MDHEN, CDR2 SYDVKM. The V and J ends lost 2 bases and 1 base respectively, with 6 bases between them. This CDR3 region has 14 residues. This chain's CDR3 is CASSLGGSNQPQHF. CDR3 DNA sequence: TGTGCCAGCAGTTTAGGAGGGAGCAATCAGCCCCAGCATTTT.

V usage is TRBV5-4 and J usage is TRBJ2-1, with D tentatively TRBD2 (6 bases). This CDR3 comprises 16 residues. Trimming left V 4 bases short and J 6 bases short, with 20 bases between. Germline V gene lookup returns CDR1 SGHNT and CDR2 YYREEE (reference sequence). DNA of the CDR3: TGTGCCAGCAGCCTTCCCTTGGCGGGGATTTCCAATGAGCAGTTCTTC. This sequence encodes CASSLPLAGISNEQFF.

The chain links TRBV12-3 or TRBV12-4 to TRBJ1-2; D is uncertain. The V end was cut by 6 bases, the J end by 8 bases, with 13 bases between. The CDR3 contains 12 residues. CDR3 bases: TGTGCCAGCAGCTTTAGAGCGGGCGGCTACACCTTC. It translates to CASSFRAGGYTF.

This clone is termed medium-sized (0.01 to 0.1%). The chain has TRBV11-3 and TRBJ1-1; perhaps TRBD1 as D (5 bases). The CDR3 consists of 16 residues. Germline V gene lookup returns CDR1 SGHNT and CDR2 YENEEA. V lost 0 bases, J lost 4 bases, and 15 bases lay in between. CDR3 residues: CASSLDGREGSTEAFF. In DNA, the CDR3 is TGTGCCAGCAGCTTAGATGGGAGGGAGGGGAGCACTGAAGCTTTCTTT. Using reference TRBV11-3 and TRBJ1-1 for the parts outside the CDR3, the full variable domain is EAGVVQSPRYKIIEKKQPVAFWCNPISGHNTLYWYLQNLGQGPELLIRYENEEAVDDSQLPKDRFSAERLKGVDSTLKIQPAELGDSAVYLCASSLDGREGSTEAFFGQGTRLTVV.

The CDR3 here is CASSPRQDVNIQYF. As DNA, the CDR3 is TGTGCCAGCAGTCCCCGACAGGATGTCAACATTCAGTACTTC. The chain has TRBV28 and TRBJ2-4; tentative D call: TRBD1 (6 bases). The length of the CDR3 is 14 residues. Trimming took 5 bases from V and 7 from J, leaving 15 bases between them. The V gene's germline CDR1 is MDHEN and CDR2 SYDVKM. The complete variable domain, with remaining parts taken from reference TRBV28 and TRBJ2-4, reads DVKVTQSSRYLVKRTGEKVFLECVQDMDHENMFWYRQDPGLGLRLIYFSYDVKMKEKGDIPEGYSVSREKKERFSLILESASTNQTSMYLCASSPRQDVNIQYFGAGTRLSVL.